Described below is a single TCR beta chain sequence and its context. Separate cDNA molecules received unique molecular identifiers, which the library attached to them. Source study methods: Per-sample TCR counts ranged from roughly 20,000 to 700,000, median about 98,000. MiXCR was run by TCRdb on the RACE reads, yielding one entry per CDR3 protein. TCRdb, rather than the study authors, made the V and J calls. The top ten hold approximately 1.5% of the sample, which has about 77,000 distinct CDR3 sequences, about 8.6% seen once. Time point defined: healthy volunteer bleed at 6 weeks. Unfractionated whole blood was the source of the extracted total RNA. The sample belongs to a study of human T cells and chemical hapten exposure. Across the whole study: Slight differences in pooled library volume were the main source of varying TCR yields across samples.

The CDR3 extends over 17 amino acids. Trimming took off 3 bases at V and 2 bases at J, with 17 bases between the two ends. The sequenced sample was whole blood. The V gene is TRBV12-3 or TRBV12-4, the J gene TRBJ1-5; tentative D call: TRBD1 (6 bases). The receptor was derived from a female donor in good health. Some clones in this sample may be carry-over from other donors' samples. As DNA, the CDR3 is TGTGCCAGCAGTTTGGGGTCCGGGGGCGGAGGCAATCAGCCCCAGCATTTT. Protein product: CASSLGSGGGGNQPQHF.